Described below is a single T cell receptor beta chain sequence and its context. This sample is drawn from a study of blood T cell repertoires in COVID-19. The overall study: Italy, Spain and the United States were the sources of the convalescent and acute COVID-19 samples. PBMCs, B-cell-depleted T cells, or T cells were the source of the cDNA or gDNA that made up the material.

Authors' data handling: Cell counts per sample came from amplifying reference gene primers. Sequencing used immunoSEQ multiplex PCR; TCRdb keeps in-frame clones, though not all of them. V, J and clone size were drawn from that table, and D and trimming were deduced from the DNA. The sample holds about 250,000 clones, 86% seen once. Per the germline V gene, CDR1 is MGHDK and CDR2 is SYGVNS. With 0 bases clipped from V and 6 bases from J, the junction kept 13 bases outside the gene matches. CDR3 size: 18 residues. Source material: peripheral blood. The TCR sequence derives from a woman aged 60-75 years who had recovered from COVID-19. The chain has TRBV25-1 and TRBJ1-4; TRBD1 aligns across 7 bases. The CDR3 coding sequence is TGTGCCAGCAGTGAATATCCCCCCCCGACCCAGGGGGATGAAAAACTGTTTTTT. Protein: CASSEYPPPTQGDEKLFF.